The source of this TCR beta chain is a study of T cell responses to AZD1222 COVID-19 vaccine. A note on this clone: Its antigen remains unknown.

Sequencing was performed with immunoSEQ multiplex PCR; in TCRdb, only in-frame clones are kept and a portion is missing. In the table there are roughly 140,000 clones, approximately 88% of which are singletons. The germline gives CDR1 MGHDK, CDR2 SYGVNS. V lost 1 base to trimming and J lost 1 base; unmatched junction nucleotides: 4. The CDR3 contains 16 residues. Study-level points and caveats: The donor group comprised mostly white British people and more females; the analysis possibly underestimated clonal diversity.

This receptor was obtained from an adult in good health. The V and J genes are TRBV25-1 and TRBJ1-5; 7 bases line up with TRBD1. Sequencing used peripheral blood, obtained on day 0 of AZD1222 vaccination. Here the CDR3 reads CASSESGRGSNQPQHF. In nucleotides, the CDR3 is TGTGCCAGCAGTGAATCGGGCAGGGGGAGCAATCAGCCCCAGCATTTT.